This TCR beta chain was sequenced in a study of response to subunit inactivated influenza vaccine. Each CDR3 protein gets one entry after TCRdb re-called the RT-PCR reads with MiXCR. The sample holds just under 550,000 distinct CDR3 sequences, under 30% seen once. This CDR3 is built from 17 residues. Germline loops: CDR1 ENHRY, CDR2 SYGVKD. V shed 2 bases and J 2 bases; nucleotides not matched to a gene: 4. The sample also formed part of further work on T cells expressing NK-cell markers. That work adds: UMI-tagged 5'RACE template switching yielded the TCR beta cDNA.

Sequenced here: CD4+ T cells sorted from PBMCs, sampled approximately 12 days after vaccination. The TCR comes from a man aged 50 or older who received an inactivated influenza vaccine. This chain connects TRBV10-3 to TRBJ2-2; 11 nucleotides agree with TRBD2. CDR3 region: CAISEPSGGTNTGELFF. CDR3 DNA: TGTGCCATCAGTGAGCCTAGCGGGGGGACTAACACCGGGGAGCTGTTTTTT.